This TCR beta chain is from a study of T-cell memory formation after mild COVID-19. In TCRdb, the 5' RACE reads were re-called with MiXCR into one record per CDR3 protein. The sample lists roughly 620,000 distinct CDR3 sequences, roughly 18% seen once, with about 11% in the top ten. The CDR3 extends over 15 amino acids. V lost 1 base to trimming and J lost 5 bases, with 13 bases between them. Germline V gene lookup returns CDR1 LGHDT and CDR2 YNNKEL (reference sequence). The sample was PBMCs or a T cell subset sorted from them (not recorded which). The receptor's source is an adult woman who had mild COVID-19 (a few samples of this study predate the infection). Cell type and time point are not known. This rearrangement joins TRBV3-1 to TRBJ2-3; D may match TRBD1 or TRBD2 (6 bases each). As DNA, the CDR3 is TGTGCCAGCAGCCAAGTTTCCGGGGGCGGAGATACGCAGTATTTT. It encodes CASSQVSGGGDTQYF.